Included here is one T cell receptor beta chain sequence, with context. The target antigen is unknown. The data stem from a study of T cell responses to AZD1222 COVID-19 vaccine. Study context: Second-dose intervals near 4 or 12 weeks were combined. General observations from the study: With dominance at 160-218 and 743-854, vaccine-associated CD4 TCRs spanned spike. Seropositive status at baseline applied to only 5 to 7 AZD1222 recipients.

Libraries were prepared by immunoSEQ multiplex PCR; TCRdb keeps only in-frame clonotypes and omits some of them. The sample contains 110,000 to 150,000 clones, around nine tenths of which appear only once. V was cut by 0 bases and J by 5 bases, with 16 bases left in between. Germline-derived CDR1 and CDR2 are SGHVS and FQNEAQ. There are 16 residues in the CDR3. This TCR was sampled from an adult in good health. The sample was peripheral blood, taken on day 0 of AZD1222 vaccination. This chain joins TRBV7-8 and TRBJ1-2; TRBD1 might be the D (5 bases). CDR3 in amino acids: CASSLARTGPKYGYTF. For the CDR3, the DNA is TGTGCCAGCAGCTTAGCGCGGACGGGGCCCAAATATGGCTACACCTTC.